This T cell receptor beta chain was identified during a study of cytomegalovirus exposure and HLA in healthy donors. The ends were cut back, 5 bases at V and 0 bases at J, with 11 bases in the middle. Germline values: CDR1 SEHNR, CDR2 FQNEAQ (reference sequence). This CDR3 is 15 amino acids long. A multiplex PCR was run with 60 Vbeta primers and 13 Jbeta primers. Clones were read by immunoSEQ multiplex PCR, and TCRdb kept only the in-frame ones, dropping some. The table includes 40,000 to 55,000 clones, around 60% detected once. This rearrangement joins TRBV7-9 to TRBJ2-1; D remains unclear. Sample: PBMCs. The source of this sequence is a man in his fifties or sixties in good health and CMV-seropositive. As DNA, the CDR3 is TGTGCCAGCAGCCCACAGCTGAGCTCCTACAATGAGCAGTTCTTC. It specifies CASSPQLSSYNEQFF.